This T cell receptor (beta chain) derives from a study of shared clonotypes between healthy human individuals. Across the whole study: Per-donor plates numbered three CD4 naive, three CD4 memory, two CD8 naive and one CD8 memory. Broader study findings: In contrast to clonotypes shared by all four donors, non-shared clonotypes had lower generation probabilities.

The CDR3 extends over 15 amino acids. Germline lookup yields CDR1 SGDLS and CDR2 YYNGEE. The V end lost 2 bases, the J end lost 0 bases, and 9 bases lay between the germline ends. The data were produced by immunoSEQ multiplex PCR, yet TCRdb's version contains in-frame clones alone and is incomplete. Of about 79,000 clones listed, under 65% are singletons. Notes on this clone: Antigen unknown.

The sequence was collected from a man aged 30-40 years in good health. The chain has TRBV9 and TRBJ1-5; D not resolved. The sequenced sample consisted of memory CD8+ T cells sorted from blood. As for subset: CD45RO+ cells pooled with CCR7-negative TemRA cells. The DNA of the CDR3 is TGTGCCAGCAGCGTTCAGGCTGATAGCAATCAGCCCCAGCATTTT. Translating gives CASSVQADSNQPQHF.